This T cell receptor (beta chain) originates from a study of graft-versus-host responses after intestinal transplantation. Study results and limitations: Present in recipient marrow, GvH clones included some that appeared first in ileum or blood.

Germline V CDR1 and CDR2: MNHEY, SVGAGI. This CDR3 is 14 amino acids long. V lost 4 bases and J lost 1, with 8 bases in between. TCRdb's table, derived via immunoSEQ multiplex PCR, lists solely in-frame clones and lacks some. The table includes more than 20,000 clones, 92% detected once. This clone appeared once. Its specificity is not known. The chain carries TRBV6-5 and TRBJ2-1, with a tentative D call TRBD2 (5 bases). The source material was PBMCs, sampled 262 days after intestinal transplant. This sequence was found in a human patient who received an intestinal transplant, so some T cells may come from the graft donor. The CDR3 spells CASSFGRSYNEQFF. The CDR3 nucleotides read TGTGCCAGCAGTTTTGGGAGATCCTACAATGAGCAGTTCTTC.